This T cell receptor beta chain stems from a study of radiotherapy plus CTLA-4 blockade in lung cancer. Looking at the study overall: Objective responses occurred in around 18% of patients; around 30% had disease control. Study conclusions and caveats: Alongside interferon-beta, early blood T cell clone dynamics were reportedly the best predictor of response. Tumor-derived TCR clones expanded in blood after radiotherapy plus ipilimumab.

The CDR3 runs to 17 residues. Germline CDR1 reads MGHDK; CDR2 reads SYGVNS. V was clipped by 4 bases and J by 0 bases, with 16 bases between them. Produced via immunoSEQ multiplex PCR; TCRdb's table is partial and in-frame only. The repertoire consists of around 80,000 clones, with 74% occurring once and the leading ten covering approximately 9.9%. As to this clone: Its antigen is unidentified.

The sequence was obtained from a human donor with non-small cell lung cancer whose response to radiotherapy plus ipilimumab could not be evaluated. J is TRBJ1-3 and V is TRBV25-1; weak D call: TRBD1 (5 bases). The input for sequencing was peripheral blood, taken from a patient treated with radiotherapy plus ipilimumab. This CDR3 is CASSGWGDSYSGNTIYF. CDR3 DNA: TGTGCCAGCAGTGGGTGGGGGGACTCCTACTCTGGAAACACCATATATTTT.